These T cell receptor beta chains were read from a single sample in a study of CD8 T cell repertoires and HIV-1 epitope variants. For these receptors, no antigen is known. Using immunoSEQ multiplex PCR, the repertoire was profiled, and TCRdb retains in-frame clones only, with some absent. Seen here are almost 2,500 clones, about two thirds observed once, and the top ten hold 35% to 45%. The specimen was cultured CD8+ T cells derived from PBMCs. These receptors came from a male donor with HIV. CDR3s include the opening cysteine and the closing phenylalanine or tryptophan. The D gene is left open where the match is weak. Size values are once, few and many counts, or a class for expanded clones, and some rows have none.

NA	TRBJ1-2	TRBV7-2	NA	TGTGCCAGCAGCAGCCTGGGGGAGAGCTATGGCTACACCTTC	CASSSLGESYGYTF
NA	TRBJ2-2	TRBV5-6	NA	TGTGCCAGCAGCTTCGAACCGTGGGAGGCCACCGGGGAGCTGTTTTTT	CASSFEPWEATGELFF
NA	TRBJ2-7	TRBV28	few	TGTGCCAGCAGTTTAGGGGGAGAGCAGTACTTC	CASSLGGEQYF
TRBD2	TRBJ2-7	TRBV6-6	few	TGTGCCAGCAGTTATAGCGGGGGGGATTCATCCTACGAGCAGTACTTC	CASSYSGGDSSYEQYF
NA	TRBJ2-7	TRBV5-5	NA	TGTGCCAGCAGCTTCGAAGAGCGCCCAGGCGACGAGCAGTACTTC	CASSFEERPGDEQYF
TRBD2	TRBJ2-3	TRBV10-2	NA	TGCGCCAGCAGTGAAACGCTAGCGGGGACAGATACGCAGTATTTT	CASSETLAGTDTQYF
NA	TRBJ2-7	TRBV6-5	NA	TGTGCCAGCAGTTTCGCAAAGGGCCCCTCCTACGAGCAGTACTTC	CASSFAKGPSYEQYF
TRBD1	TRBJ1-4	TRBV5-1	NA	TGCGCCAGCAGCTTAGGACAGGGTAATGAAAAACTGTTTTTT	CASSLGQGNEKLFF
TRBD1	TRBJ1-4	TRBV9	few	TGTGCCAGCAGCCCAAGGGACAGTTCTAATGAAAAACTGTTTTTT	CASSPRDSSNEKLFF
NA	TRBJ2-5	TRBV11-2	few	TGTGCCAGCAGCTTAGCAGGGTACGGGGAGACCCAGTACTTC	CASSLAGYGETQYF
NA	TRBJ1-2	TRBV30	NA	TGTGCCTGGGAGAGGGGCTACACCTTC	CAWERGYTF
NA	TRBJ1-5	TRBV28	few	TGTGCCAGCAATTCGGACGCCTGGCCCTATAGCAATCAGCCCCAGCATTTT	CASNSDAWPYSNQPQHF
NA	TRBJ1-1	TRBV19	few	TGTGCCAGTAGTGCGATCTCTGGCACTGAAGCTTTCTTT	CASSAISGTEAFF
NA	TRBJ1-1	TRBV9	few	TGTGCCAGCAGCGGTCCGGGGGCTATGAACACTGAAGCTTTCTTT	CASSGPGAMNTEAFF
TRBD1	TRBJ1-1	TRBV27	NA	TGTGCCAGCAGTTCCCCCGGGACAGGGGTGATTTCCACTGAAGCTTTCTTT	CASSSPGTGVISTEAFF
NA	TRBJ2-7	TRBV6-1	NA	TGTGCCAGCAGTGACATTCTCTCCTACGAGCAGTACTTC	CASSDILSYEQYF
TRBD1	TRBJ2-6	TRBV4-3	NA	TGCGCCAGCAGCCAGACAGGGGGCTCTGGGGCCAACGTCCTGACTTTC	CASSQTGGSGANVLTF
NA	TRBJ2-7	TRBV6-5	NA	TGTGCCAGCAGTTACTCACAGGGCTACGAGCAGTACTTC	CASSYSQGYEQYF
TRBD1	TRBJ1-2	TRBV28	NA	TGTGCCAGCAGTTCTACTGCCGGGACAGGGGGCCCTAACTATGGCTACACCTTC	CASSSTAGTGGPNYGYTF
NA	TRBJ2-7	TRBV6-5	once	TGTGCCAGCAGTCCTCTAGCGTACTCCTACGAGCAGTACTTC	CASSPLAYSYEQYF
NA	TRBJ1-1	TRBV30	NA	TGTGCCTGGAGTGTGGGAAACACTGAAGCTTTCTTT	CAWSVGNTEAFF
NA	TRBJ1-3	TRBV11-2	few	TGTGCCAGCAGCTTATTAAGTGCCGGGACTGTAGGAAACACCATATATTTT	CASSLLSAGTVGNTIYF
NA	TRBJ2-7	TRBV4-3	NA	TGCGCCAGCAGCCAAGTTAACAGGGTGAATAACGAGCAGTACTTC	CASSQVNRVNNEQYF
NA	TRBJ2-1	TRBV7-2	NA	TGTGCCAGCAGCACTGTTCGGGAAACCAATGAGCAGTTCTTC	CASSTVRETNEQFF
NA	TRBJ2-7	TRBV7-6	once	TGTGCCAGCAGCTTAGGAGGGTTGGGGTCCAGCGGGCCGGCCTACGAGCAGTACTTC	CASSLGGLGSSGPAYEQYF
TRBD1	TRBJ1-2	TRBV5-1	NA	TGCGCCAGCAGCCCGGGACAGGGAGGTTTTGGTGGCTACACCTTC	CASSPGQGGFGGYTF
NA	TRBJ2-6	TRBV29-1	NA	TGCAGCGTTCAAGGAGGTCCTGGGGCCAACGTCCTGACTTTC	CSVQGGPGANVLTF
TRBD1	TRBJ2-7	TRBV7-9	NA	TGTGCCAGCAGCTTAGTCCCGGACAGGGGCTACGAGCAGTACTTC	CASSLVPDRGYEQYF
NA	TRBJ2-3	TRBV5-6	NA	TGTGCCAGCAGCTTGACAGGCACAGATACGCAGTATTTT	CASSLTGTDTQYF